This T cell receptor beta chain appears in the sequencing data of a study of low-dose radiotherapy and immunotherapy resistance in tumors. Across the whole study: Each patient was administered nivolumab intravenously at 240 mg, which was a flat dose, every two weeks, along with intravenous ipilimumab at 1 mg/kg every six weeks. Given every two weeks, intravenous cyclophosphamide 200 mg/m2 preceded radiation and immunotherapy by one day.

The donors' regimen was nivolumab, ipilimumab, aspirin, low-dose cyclophosphamide and low-dose radiotherapy. Primers used for first-strand cDNA, a TRAV- and TRBV-specific set, covered both alpha and beta chains. It was with a constant-region primer and a V-primer adapter that TCRs were amplified over roughly 19 PCR cycles. TCRdb fed the reads into MiXCR, producing one record per CDR3 protein. The data hold about 6,800 distinct CDR3 sequences, with 70% to 85% observed a single time. The TCR comes from a human donor with advanced metastatic prostate, ovarian, gallbladder or colorectal cancer (not recorded which). This table probably holds off-target reads from a library built for another chain.

The CDR3 DNA reads as TGTGCCAGCAGCCGACAGGGCACCGCTGAAGCTTTCTTT. Its translation is CASSRQGTAEAFF. The chain is built from TRBV14 and TRBJ1-1; TRBD1 matches at 7 bases. V was clipped by 4 bases and J by 6 bases; unmatched bases: 5. The germline V gene has CDR1 SGHDN and CDR2 FVKESK. The CDR3 length is 13 residues.